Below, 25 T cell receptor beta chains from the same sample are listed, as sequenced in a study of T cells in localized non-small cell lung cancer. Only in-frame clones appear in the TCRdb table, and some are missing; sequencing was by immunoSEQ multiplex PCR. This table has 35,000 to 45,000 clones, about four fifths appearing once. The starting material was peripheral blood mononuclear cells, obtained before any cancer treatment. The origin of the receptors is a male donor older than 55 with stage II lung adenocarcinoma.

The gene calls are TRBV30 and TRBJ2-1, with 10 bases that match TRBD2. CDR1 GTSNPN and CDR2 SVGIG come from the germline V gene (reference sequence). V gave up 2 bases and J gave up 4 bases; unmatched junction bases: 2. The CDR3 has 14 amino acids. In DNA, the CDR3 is TGTGCCTGGAGTCGGACTAGCGGTTACAATGAGCAGTTCTTC. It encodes CAWSRTSGYNEQFF. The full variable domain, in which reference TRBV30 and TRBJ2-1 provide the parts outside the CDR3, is SQTIHQWPATLVQPVGSPLSLECTVEGTSNPNLYWYRQAAGRGLQLLFYSVGIGQISSEVPQNLSASRPQDRQFILSSKKLLLSDSGFYLCAWSRTSGYNEQFFGPGTRLTVL.

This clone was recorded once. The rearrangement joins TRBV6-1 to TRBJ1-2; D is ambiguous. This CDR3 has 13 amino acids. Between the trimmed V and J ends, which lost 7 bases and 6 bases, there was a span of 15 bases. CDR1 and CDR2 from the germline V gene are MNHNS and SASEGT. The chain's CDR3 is CASTQWGVDGYTF. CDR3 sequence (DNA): TGTGCCAGCACTCAATGGGGAGTCGATGGCTACACCTTC.

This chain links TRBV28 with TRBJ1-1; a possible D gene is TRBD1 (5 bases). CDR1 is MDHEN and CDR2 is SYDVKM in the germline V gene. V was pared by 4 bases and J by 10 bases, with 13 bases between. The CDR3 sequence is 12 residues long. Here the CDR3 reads CASSSAEGRAFF. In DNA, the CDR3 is TGTGCCAGCAGTTCCGCTGAGGGGAGAGCTTTCTTT.

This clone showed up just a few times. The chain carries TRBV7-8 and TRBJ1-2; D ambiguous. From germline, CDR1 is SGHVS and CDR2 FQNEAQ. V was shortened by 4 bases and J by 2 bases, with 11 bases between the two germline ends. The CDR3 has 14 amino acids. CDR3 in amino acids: CASSSDRWNYGYTF. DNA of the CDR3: TGTGCCAGCAGCTCAGACCGGTGGAACTATGGCTACACCTTC.

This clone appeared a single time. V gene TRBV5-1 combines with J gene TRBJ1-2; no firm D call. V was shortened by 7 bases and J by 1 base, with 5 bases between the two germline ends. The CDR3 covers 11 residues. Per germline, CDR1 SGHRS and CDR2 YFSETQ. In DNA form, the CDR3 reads TGCGCCAGCTCAGATAACTATGGCTACACCTTC. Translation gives CASSDNYGYTF.

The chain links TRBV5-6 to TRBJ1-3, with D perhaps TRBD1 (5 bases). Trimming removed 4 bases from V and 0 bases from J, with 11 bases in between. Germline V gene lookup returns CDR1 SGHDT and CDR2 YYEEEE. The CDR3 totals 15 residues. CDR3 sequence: CASSPDMSSGNTIYF. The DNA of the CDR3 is TGTGCCAGCAGCCCGGACATGAGCTCTGGAAACACCATATATTTT.

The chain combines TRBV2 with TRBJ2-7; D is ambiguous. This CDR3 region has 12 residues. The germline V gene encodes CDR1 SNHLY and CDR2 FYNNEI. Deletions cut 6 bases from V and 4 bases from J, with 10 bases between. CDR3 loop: CASRVAEYEQYF. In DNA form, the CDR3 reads TGTGCCAGCAGGGTGGCGGAATACGAGCAGTACTTC.

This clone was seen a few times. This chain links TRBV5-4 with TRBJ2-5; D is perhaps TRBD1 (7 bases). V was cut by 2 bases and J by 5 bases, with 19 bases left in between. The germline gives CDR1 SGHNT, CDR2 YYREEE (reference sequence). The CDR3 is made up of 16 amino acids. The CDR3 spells CASSLSASSGGETQYF. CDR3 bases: TGTGCCAGCAGCTTATCGGCTAGCTCAGGGGGGGAGACCCAGTACTTC.

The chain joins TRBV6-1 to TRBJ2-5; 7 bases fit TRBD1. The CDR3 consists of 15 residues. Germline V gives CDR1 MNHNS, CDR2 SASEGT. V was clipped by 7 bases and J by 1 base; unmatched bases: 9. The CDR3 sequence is CASTPNPGGQETQYF. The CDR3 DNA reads TGTGCCAGCACCCCAAATCCAGGGGGCCAAGAGACCCAGTACTTC.

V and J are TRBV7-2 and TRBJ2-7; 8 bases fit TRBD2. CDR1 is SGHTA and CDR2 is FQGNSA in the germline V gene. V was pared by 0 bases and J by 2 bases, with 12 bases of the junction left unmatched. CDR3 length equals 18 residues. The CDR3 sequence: CASSLAGGLDSGTYEQYF. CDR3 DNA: TGTGCCAGCAGCTTAGCGGGGGGACTAGATAGCGGAACCTACGAGCAGTACTTC. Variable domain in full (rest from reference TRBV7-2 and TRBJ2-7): GAGVSQSPSNKVTEKGKDVELRCDPISGHTALYWYRQSLGQGLEFLIYFQGNSAPDKSGLPSDRFSAERTGGSVSTLTIQRTQQEDSAVYLCASSLAGGLDSGTYEQYFGPGTRLTVT.

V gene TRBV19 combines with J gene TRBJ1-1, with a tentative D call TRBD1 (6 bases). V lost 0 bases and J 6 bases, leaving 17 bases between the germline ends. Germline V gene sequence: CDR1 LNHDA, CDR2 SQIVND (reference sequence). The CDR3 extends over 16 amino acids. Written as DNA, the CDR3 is TGTGCCAGTAGTATAGATATACAGGGTGGAAGTGCTGAAGCTTTCTTT. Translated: CASSIDIQGGSAEAFF.

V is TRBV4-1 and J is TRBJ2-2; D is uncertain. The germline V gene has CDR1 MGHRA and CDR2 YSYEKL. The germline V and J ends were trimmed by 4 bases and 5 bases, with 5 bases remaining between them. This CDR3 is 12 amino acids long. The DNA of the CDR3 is TGCGCCAGCAGCCCTGGGACCGGGGAGCTGTTTTTT. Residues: CASSPGTGELFF.

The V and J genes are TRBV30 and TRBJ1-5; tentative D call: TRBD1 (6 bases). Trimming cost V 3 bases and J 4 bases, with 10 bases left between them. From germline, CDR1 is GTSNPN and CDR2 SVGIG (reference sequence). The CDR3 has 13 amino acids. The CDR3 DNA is TGTGCCTGGAGGGACAGTTTGAATCAGCCCCAGCATTTT. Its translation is CAWRDSLNQPQHF.

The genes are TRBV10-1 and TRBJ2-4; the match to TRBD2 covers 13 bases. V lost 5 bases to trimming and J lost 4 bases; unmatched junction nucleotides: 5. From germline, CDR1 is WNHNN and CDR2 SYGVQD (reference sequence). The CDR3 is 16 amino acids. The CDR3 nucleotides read TGCGCCAGCAGTTGGGGACTAGCGGGAACTAAAAACATTCAGTACTTC. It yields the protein CASSWGLAGTKNIQYF.

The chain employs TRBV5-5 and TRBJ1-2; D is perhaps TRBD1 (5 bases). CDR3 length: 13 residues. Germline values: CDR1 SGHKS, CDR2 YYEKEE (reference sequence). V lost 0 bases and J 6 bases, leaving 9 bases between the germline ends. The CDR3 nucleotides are TGTGCCAGCAGCTTGGTGGGGGAGGATGGCTACACCTTC. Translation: CASSLVGEDGYTF.

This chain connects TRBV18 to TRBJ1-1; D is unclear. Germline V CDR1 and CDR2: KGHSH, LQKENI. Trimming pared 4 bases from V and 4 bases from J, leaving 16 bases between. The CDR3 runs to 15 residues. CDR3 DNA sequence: TGTGCCAGCTCACGTGGATTCGCCGGGAGCACTGAAGCTTTCTTT. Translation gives CASSRGFAGSTEAFF.

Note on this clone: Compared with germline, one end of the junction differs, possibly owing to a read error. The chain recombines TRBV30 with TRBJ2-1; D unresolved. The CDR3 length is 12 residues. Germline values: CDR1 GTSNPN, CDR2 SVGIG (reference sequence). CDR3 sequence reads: CARSPHGDEQFF. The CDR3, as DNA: TGTGCCCGGAGTCCCCATGGGGATGAGCAGTTCTTC.

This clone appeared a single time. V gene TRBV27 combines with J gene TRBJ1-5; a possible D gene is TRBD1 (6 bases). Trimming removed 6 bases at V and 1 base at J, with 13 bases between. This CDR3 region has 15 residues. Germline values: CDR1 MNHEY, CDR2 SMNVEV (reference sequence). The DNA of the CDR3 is TGTGCCAGCAGACCCGGGACATTGAGCAATCAGCCCCAGCATTTT. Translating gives CASRPGTLSNQPQHF.

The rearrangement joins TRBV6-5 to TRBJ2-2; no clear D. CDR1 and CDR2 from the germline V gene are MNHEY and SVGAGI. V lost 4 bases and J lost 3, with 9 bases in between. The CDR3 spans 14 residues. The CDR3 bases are TGTGCCAGCAGTTCTGACGGATACACCGGGGAGCTGTTTTTT. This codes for CASSSDGYTGELFF.

The CDR3 DNA reads TGTGCCAGCTCGACAGGGTTGGACTATGGCTACACCTTC. Translating it yields CASSTGLDYGYTF. The chain uses TRBV28 and TRBJ1-2; 7 bases map to TRBD1. Germline trimming cut 8 bases from V and 3 bases from J; bases unmatched to any gene: 6. Germline CDR1 is MDHEN and CDR2 is SYDVKM. The CDR3 has 13 amino acids.

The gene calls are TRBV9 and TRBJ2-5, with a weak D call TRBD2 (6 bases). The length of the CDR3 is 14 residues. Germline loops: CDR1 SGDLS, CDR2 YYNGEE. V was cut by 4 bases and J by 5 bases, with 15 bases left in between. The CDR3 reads CASSPLGGRETQYF. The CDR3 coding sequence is TGTGCCAGCAGCCCCCTCGGTGGGAGGGAGACCCAGTACTTC.

CDR3 residues: CASSVGTGNAYEQYF. CDR3 sequence (DNA): TGTGCCAGCAGCGTGGGGACAGGGAACGCCTACGAGCAGTACTTC. The V call is TRBV5-6, the J call TRBJ2-7; 9 positions agree with TRBD1. CDR1 is SGHDT, CDR2 YYEEEE, per germline. The CDR3 consists of 15 residues. The V and J ends lost 4 bases and 2 bases, in that order; junction bases with no gene match: 7.

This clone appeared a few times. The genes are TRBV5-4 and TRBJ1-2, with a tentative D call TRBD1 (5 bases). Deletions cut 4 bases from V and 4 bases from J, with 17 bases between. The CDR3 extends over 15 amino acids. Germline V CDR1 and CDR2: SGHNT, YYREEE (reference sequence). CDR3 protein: CASSPPIAGGYGYTF. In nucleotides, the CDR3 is TGTGCCAGCAGCCCCCCCATCGCCGGGGGCTATGGCTACACCTTC.

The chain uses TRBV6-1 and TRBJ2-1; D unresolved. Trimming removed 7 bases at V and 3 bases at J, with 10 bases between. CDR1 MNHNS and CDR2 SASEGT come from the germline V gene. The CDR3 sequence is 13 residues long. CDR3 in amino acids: CASKEDFYNEQFF. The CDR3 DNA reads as TGTGCCAGCAAGGAAGACTTCTACAATGAGCAGTTCTTC.

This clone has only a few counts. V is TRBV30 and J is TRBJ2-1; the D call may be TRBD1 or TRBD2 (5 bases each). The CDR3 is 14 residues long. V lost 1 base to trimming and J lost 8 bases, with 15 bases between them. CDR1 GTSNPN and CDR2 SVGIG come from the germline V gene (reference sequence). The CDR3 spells CAWSEFIRGDEQFF. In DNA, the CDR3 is TGTGCCTGGAGTGAATTTATTAGAGGGGATGAGCAGTTCTTC.